This section outlines one T cell receptor beta chain sequence together with its context. This sample is drawn from a study of T-cell reconstitution after alpha-beta-depleted transplantation in children. Using unique molecular identifiers, the investigators prepared the TCRbeta library. MiXCR, applied by TCRdb to the PCR reads, yields one record per CDR3 protein. The table has some 640,000 distinct CDR3 sequences, about 15% seen once. CDR3 size: 14 residues. Trimming cost V 0 bases and J 14 bases, with 18 bases left between them. Germline CDR1 reads LGHDT; CDR2 reads YNNKEL (reference sequence). The TCR comes from a human donor who donated a stem cell graft to a child with acute myeloid leukemia. J is TRBJ2-3 and V is TRBV3-1, with D perhaps matching TRBD2 (6 bases). The sample consisted of PBMCs from the stem cell graft donor, taken from the stem cell graft. This CDR3 is CASSQERRDSKSYF. The CDR3 nucleotides read TGTGCCAGCAGCCAAGAACGGCGGGACTCGAAGTCGTATTTT.